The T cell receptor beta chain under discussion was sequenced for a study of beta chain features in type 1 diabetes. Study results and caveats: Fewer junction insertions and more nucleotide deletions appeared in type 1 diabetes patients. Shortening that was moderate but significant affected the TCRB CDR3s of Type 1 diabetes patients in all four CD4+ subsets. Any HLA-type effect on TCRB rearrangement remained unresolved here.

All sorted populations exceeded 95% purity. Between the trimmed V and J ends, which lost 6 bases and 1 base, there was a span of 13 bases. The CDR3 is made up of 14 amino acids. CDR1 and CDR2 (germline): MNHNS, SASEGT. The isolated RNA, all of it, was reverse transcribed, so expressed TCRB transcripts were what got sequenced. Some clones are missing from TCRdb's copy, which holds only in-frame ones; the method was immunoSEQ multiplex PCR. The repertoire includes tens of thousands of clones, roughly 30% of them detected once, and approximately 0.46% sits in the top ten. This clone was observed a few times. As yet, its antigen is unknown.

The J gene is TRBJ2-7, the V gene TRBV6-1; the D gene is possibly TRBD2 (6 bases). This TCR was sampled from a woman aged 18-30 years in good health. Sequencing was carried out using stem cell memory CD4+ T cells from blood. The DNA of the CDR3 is TGTGCCAGCAGGCATCCGGCGGGGTCCTACGAGCAGTACTTC. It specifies CASRHPAGSYEQYF.